This T cell receptor (beta chain) came from a study of Graves' ophthalmopathy and Graves' hyperthyroidism. The study, taken as a whole, reports: A model built from 13 signatures distinguished ophthalmopathy from stable hyperthyroidism with approximately 89% sensitivity and about 84% specificity.

Researchers classed hyperthyroidism as stable given no ophthalmopathy within 18 months of follow-up. The authors diagnosed from clinical symptoms, serum thyroxine, TRAb, thyroid ultrasound and orbital computed tomography. The junction had 15 bases not matched to a gene; V was cut back by 1 base and J by 5 bases. This CDR3 region has 18 residues. Per germline, CDR1 MGHRA and CDR2 YSYEKL. RNA transcripts yielded amplified TCR beta CDR3 regions. The library came from an HTBI-primed first-round RT-PCR and a second-round multiplex PCR. TCRdb fed the multiplex PCR reads into MiXCR, producing one record per CDR3 protein. The table has a few hundred thousand distinct CDR3 sequences, 15% to 17% seen once. A few counts support this clonotype. What it recognizes is unknown.

Sequenced input: peripheral blood. The receptor's source is a woman aged 18-30 years with stable Graves' hyperthyroidism. The chain carries TRBV4-1 and TRBJ2-7; TRBD2 aligns across 9 bases. The CDR3 sequence is CASSQVKASGAPGNEQYF. DNA of the CDR3: TGCGCCAGCAGCCAAGTCAAGGCTAGCGGGGCCCCTGGGAACGAGCAGTACTTC.